This T cell receptor (beta chain) was documented in a study of cytomegalovirus exposure and HLA in healthy donors. This CDR3 comprises 16 residues. J gave up 7 bases and V 3 bases, and 10 bases lay outside the gene matches. Germline CDR1 SGHDN, CDR2 FVKESK. Both 60 Vbeta primers and 13 Jbeta primers went into the PCR. Using immunoSEQ multiplex PCR, the repertoire was profiled, and TCRdb retains in-frame clones only, with some absent. The sample yields 150,000 or so clones, approximately 80% seen once. The material sequenced was PBMCs. V and J are TRBV14 and TRBJ2-7; 12 nucleotides agree with TRBD2. This receptor was obtained from a man aged 45 to 65 in good health and CMV-seropositive. The CDR3: CASSHRLAGAPGEQYF. The CDR3 DNA is TGTGCCAGCAGCCATCGACTAGCGGGGGCCCCTGGGGAGCAGTACTTC. The full variable domain, rest sourced from reference TRBV14 and TRBJ2-7, is EAGVTQFPSHSVIEKGQTVTLRCDPISGHDNLYWYRRVMGKEIKFLLHFVKESKQDESGMPNNRFLAERTGGTYSTLKVQPAELEDSGVYFCASSHRLAGAPGEQYFGPGTRLTVT.